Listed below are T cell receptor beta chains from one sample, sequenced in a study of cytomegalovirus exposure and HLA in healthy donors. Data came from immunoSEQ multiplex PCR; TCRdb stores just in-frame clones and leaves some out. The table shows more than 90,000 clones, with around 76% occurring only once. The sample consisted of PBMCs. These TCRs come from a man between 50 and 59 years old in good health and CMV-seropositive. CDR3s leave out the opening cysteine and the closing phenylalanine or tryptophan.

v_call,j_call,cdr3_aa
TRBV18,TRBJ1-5,ASSATGTQPQH
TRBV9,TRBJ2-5,ASSVGQGAYQETQY
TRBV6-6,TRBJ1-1,ASRFDRATEAF
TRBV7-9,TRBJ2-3,ASSSPGNRGTDTQY
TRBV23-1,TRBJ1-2,ASSQSTRRDYGYT
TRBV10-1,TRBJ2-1,ASSVLTGVEQF
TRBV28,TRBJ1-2,ASSLEWGTGFGYT
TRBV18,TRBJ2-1,ASSPQGSSYNEQF
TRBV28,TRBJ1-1,ASRAPTVTTEAF
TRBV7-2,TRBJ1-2,ASSLALINRGHGYT
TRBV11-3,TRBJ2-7,ASSLDPGTSYEQY
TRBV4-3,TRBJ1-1,ASSYDRNTEAF
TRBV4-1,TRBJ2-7,ASSQDGGGSSSYEQY
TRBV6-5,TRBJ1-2,ASSLDRLTMGYT
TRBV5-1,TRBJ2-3,ASSPTGSENTQY
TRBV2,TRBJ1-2,ASSEALLAGNYGYT
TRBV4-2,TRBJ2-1,ASSHKGGTSLQEQF
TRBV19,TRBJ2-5,ASSIDIEETQY
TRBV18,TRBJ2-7,ASSRASGPYEQY
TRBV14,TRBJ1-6,ASSQAGSSYNSPLH
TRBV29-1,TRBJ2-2,SVPRTGITGELF
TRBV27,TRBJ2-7,ASSPGLAGSIYEQY
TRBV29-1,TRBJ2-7,SVNAGNPNEQY
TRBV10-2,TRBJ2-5,ASNSRGTQY
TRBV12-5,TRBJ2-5,ASGLGQGAGETQY
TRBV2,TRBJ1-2,ASSAGQGGNYGYT
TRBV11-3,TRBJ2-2,ASSSKDRGTGELF
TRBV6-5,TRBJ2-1,ASSRKDIDNEQF
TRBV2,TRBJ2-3,ASSRSGSGDTQY
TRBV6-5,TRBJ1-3,ASRTGNSGNTIY
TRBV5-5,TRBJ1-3,ASSQQGNTIY
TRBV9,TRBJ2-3,ASSVAQSTDTQY
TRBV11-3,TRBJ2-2,ASSLVASGASGLF
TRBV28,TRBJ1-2,ASSLQGFGYT
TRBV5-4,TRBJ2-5,ASSLGLAGVVETQY
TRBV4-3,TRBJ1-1,ASRYNRGTEAF
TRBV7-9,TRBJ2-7,ATEAEPYEQY
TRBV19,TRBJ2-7,ASSSGDSLYEQY
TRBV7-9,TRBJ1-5,ASRAGSNQPQH